These 31 T cell receptor beta chains were sequenced from one sample in a study of response to subunit inactivated influenza vaccine. MiXCR was run by TCRdb on the RT-PCR reads, yielding one entry per CDR3 protein. The sample comprises some 300,000 distinct CDR3 sequences, 22% of which are singletons, and under 13% rests with the top ten. The sample consisted of PBMCs from blood, taken about 20 months after vaccination. The source of these receptors is a man aged 45-69 years who received an inactivated influenza vaccine.

This chain uses TRBV11-1 with TRBJ1-6; no reliable D call. Germline V gene sequence: CDR1 SGHAT, CDR2 FQDESV (reference sequence). Trimming stripped 1 base from V and 10 bases from J, with 5 bases between. The length of the CDR3 is 12 residues. In DNA, the CDR3 is TGTGCCAGCAGCTTAGAGCGGTCACCCCTCCACTTT. This gives the protein CASSLERSPLHF. Full variable domain (missing parts from reference TRBV11-1 and TRBJ1-6): EAEVAQSPRYKITEKSQAVAFWCDPISGHATLYWYRQILGQGPELLVQFQDESVVDDSQLPKDRFSAERLKGVDSTLKIQPAELGDSAMYLCASSLERSPLHFGNGTRLTVT.

The sample holds a few counts of this clonotype. The CDR3 here is CASSSTKIGQGPSSGNTIYF. The CDR3 region has the DNA TGTGCCAGCAGCTCAACAAAAATCGGACAGGGACCTTCCTCTGGAAACACCATATATTTT. The V call is TRBV7-9, the J call TRBJ1-3; 8 bases fit TRBD1. With V trimmed by 4 bases and J by 0 bases, 17 bases remained unmatched. This CDR3 spans 20 amino acids. CDR1 is SEHNR, CDR2 FQNEAQ, per germline (reference sequence).

This clonotype was observed at least ten times. V is TRBV12-3 or TRBV12-4 and J is TRBJ2-2; 8 bases map to TRBD1. CDR3 size: 15 residues. The ends lost 6 bases at V and 5 bases at J; junction bases unmatched: 8. The CDR3 is CASSPRQGATGELFF. The CDR3 DNA follows: TGTGCCAGCAGCCCCCGGCAGGGGGCAACCGGGGAGCTGTTTTTT.

The chain has TRBV11-2 and TRBJ2-1, with TRBD2 matching 10 bases. CDR1 is SGHAT, CDR2 FQNNGV, per germline. This CDR3 spans 17 amino acids. Trimming cost V 2 bases and J 9 bases; bases outside gene matches: 13. CDR3 amino acids: CASSLLAGAPPVGEQFF. The CDR3 DNA reads as TGTGCCAGCAGCTTACTAGCGGGGGCTCCTCCGGTTGGTGAGCAGTTCTTC.

The chain carries TRBV6-2 or TRBV6-3 and TRBJ1-2, with D maybe TRBD1 (6 bases). Germline CDR1 reads MNHEY; CDR2 reads SVGEGT. The V gene lost 2 bases and the J gene lost 6 bases, with 10 bases spanning the gap. The length of the CDR3 is 13 residues. Here the CDR3 DNA reads TGTGCCAGCAGTTACGTTGCAGGGGATGGCTACACCTTC. This gives the protein CASSYVAGDGYTF.

The chain links TRBV9 to TRBJ2-7; tentatively, D is TRBD1 (6 bases). The CDR3 is 14 residues long. V was shortened by 10 bases and J by 2 bases, with 19 bases between the two germline ends. Per the germline V gene, CDR1 is SGDLS and CDR2 is YYNGEE. CDR3 sequence reads: CAGIQGRVTYEQYF. The CDR3 region has the DNA TGTGCCGGAATACAGGGCAGGGTAACCTACGAGCAGTACTTC.

About this clonotype: At one end, the junction sequence differs from germline, possibly due to a read error. The CDR3 here is CASSPDRTGELFF. CDR3 in DNA: TGTGCTAGCAGCCCTGACAGGACCGGGGAGCTGTTTTTT. The rearrangement uses TRBV7-7 and TRBJ2-2; possibly TRBD1 for D (6 bases). This CDR3 contains 13 residues. From germline, CDR1 is SSHAT and CDR2 FNYEAQ (reference sequence).

This clonotype was seen a handful of times. The rearrangement links TRBV7-2 to TRBJ1-1, with a tentative D call TRBD1 (5 bases). The CDR3 loop spans 14 amino acids. Germline CDR1 SGHTA, CDR2 FQGNSA. With 5 bases removed from V and 0 bases from J, the gap between germline ends came to 10 bases. CDR3 nucleotides: TGTGCCAGCAGCGTCCGACAGTTGAACACTGAAGCTTTCTTT. This encodes CASSVRQLNTEAFF.

This clonotype was detected only a few times. The rearrangement joins TRBV7-9 to TRBJ1-5; D is unresolved. Trimming removed 4 bases at V and 6 bases at J, with 10 bases between. Germline loops: CDR1 SEHNR, CDR2 FQNEAQ (reference sequence). This CDR3 has 13 amino acids. In DNA, the CDR3 is TGTGCCAGCAGCTCAATAGACCGTCAGCCCCAGCATTTT. It translates to CASSSIDRQPQHF.

This chain connects TRBV6-5 to TRBJ1-1, with D possibly TRBD1 on 5 matching bases. The ends were cut back, 0 bases at V and 3 bases at J, with 17 bases in the middle. Germline V gene lookup returns CDR1 MNHEY and CDR2 SVGAGI. CDR3 size: 17 residues. The CDR3 loop is CASSYSIVGVSHTEAFF. CDR3 coding DNA: TGTGCCAGCAGTTACTCGATCGTGGGGGTGTCGCACACTGAAGCTTTCTTT.

This clonotype was detected only a few times. V usage is TRBV9 and J usage is TRBJ2-2; 8 nucleotides align to TRBD2. V shed 3 bases and J 4 bases; nucleotides not matched to a gene: 5. CDR1 is SGDLS and CDR2 is YYNGEE in the germline V gene. CDR3 length equals 15 residues. The CDR3 nucleotides read TGTGCCAGCAGCGCGGGGGGGACAATCACCGGGGAGCTGTTTTTT. Its translation is CASSAGGTITGELFF.

The rearrangement links TRBV7-6 to TRBJ2-3; a weak D match, TRBD1 (6 bases). V was pared by 3 bases and J by 6 bases, with 10 bases between. The CDR3 sequence is 13 residues long. The germline V gene encodes CDR1 SGHVS and CDR2 FNYEAQ. The CDR3 reads CASSFPGVDTQYF. CDR3 coding DNA: TGTGCCAGCAGCTTTCCAGGGGTGGATACGCAGTATTTT. Together with reference TRBV7-6 and TRBJ2-3, the CDR3 gives the full variable domain: GAGVSQSPRYKVTKRGQDVALRCDPISGHVSLYWYRQALGQGPEFLTYFNYEAQQDKSGLPNDRFSAERPEGSISTLTIQRTEQRDSAMYRCASSFPGVDTQYFGPGTRLTVL.

The chain employs TRBV12-3 or TRBV12-4 and TRBJ2-3; 7 bases agree with TRBD2. V shed 0 bases and J 5 bases; nucleotides not matched to a gene: 2. The CDR3 consists of 14 residues. CDR3 region: CASSLAGGEDTQYF. In nucleotides, the CDR3 is TGTGCCAGCAGTTTAGCGGGGGGGGAAGATACGCAGTATTTT.

The chain uses TRBV11-2 and TRBJ2-7, with 10 positions matching TRBD2. The CDR3 is 14 amino acids. Germline V gene lookup returns CDR1 SGHAT and CDR2 FQNNGV. Losses at the gene ends were 4 bases for V and 3 bases for J; bases not matched to a gene: 3. The CDR3, as DNA: TGTGCCAGCAGCTCCAGCGGGGGGGTCTACGAGCAGTACTTC. Residues: CASSSSGGVYEQYF.

This clonotype has more than one count but fewer than ten. V usage is TRBV7-2 and J usage is TRBJ2-5; 8 bases fit TRBD1. The trim removed 3 bases at V and 2 bases at J, leaving 2 bases unmatched. CDR1 SGHTA and CDR2 FQGNSA come from the germline V gene. This CDR3 has 14 residues. For the CDR3, the DNA is TGTGCCAGCAGCTTCTACAGGGGGCAAGAGACCCAGTACTTC. Translation: CASSFYRGQETQYF.

The chain recombines TRBV28 with TRBJ2-7; 13 nucleotides agree with TRBD2. The CDR3 consists of 14 residues. Unmatched junction bases numbered 5, after V lost 5 bases and J lost 7 bases. Germline CDR1 is MDHEN and CDR2 is SYDVKM. This CDR3 is CASSQLAGGLEQYF. The CDR3 DNA sequence: TGTGCCAGCAGTCAACTAGCGGGAGGGCTTGAGCAGTACTTC.

There are a few counts of this clonotype. The chain employs TRBV6-5 and TRBJ2-2, with D perhaps matching TRBD1 or TRBD2 (5 bases each). Germline CDR1 reads MNHEY; CDR2 reads SVGAGI. V dropped 6 bases and J dropped 11 bases, with 7 bases sitting between them. The CDR3 is 10 amino acids. CDR3 amino acids: CASRRGELFF. The CDR3 DNA follows: TGTGCCAGCAGGAGGGGCGAGCTGTTTTTT.

This clonotype was observed a few times. The chain links TRBV28 to TRBJ1-6, with 12 bases aligning to TRBD1. CDR1 is MDHEN and CDR2 is SYDVKM in the germline V gene. CDR3 length equals 15 residues. The trim removed 11 bases at V and 9 bases at J, leaving 11 bases unmatched. CDR3 loop: CASSPGQGAGSPLHF. CDR3 nucleotide sequence: TGTGCCTCCTCCCCGGGACAGGGGGCCGGTTCACCCCTCCACTTT.

This clonotype came up many times. The chain links TRBV7-9 to TRBJ2-5, with a possible D match to TRBD1 (8 bases). V shed 4 bases and J shed 5 bases, with 17 bases lying between them. Looked up from germline, CDR1 is SEHNR and CDR2 is FQNEAQ (reference sequence). CDR3 length equals 15 residues. The chain's CDR3 is CASSSNGQGGETQYF. In DNA, the CDR3 is TGTGCCAGCAGCTCGAACGGACAGGGAGGGGAGACCCAGTACTTC. The full variable domain, with the rest looked up from reference TRBV7-9 and TRBJ2-5, is DTGVSQNPRHKITKRGQNVTFRCDPISEHNRLYWYRQTLGQGPEFLTYFQNEAQLEKSRLLSDRFSAERPKGSFSTLEIQRTEQGDSAMYLCASSSNGQGGETQYFGPGTRLLVL.

The sample holds a few counts of this clonotype. The chain employs TRBV12-3 or TRBV12-4 and TRBJ2-7, with D possibly matching TRBD1 (6 bases). V gave up 6 bases and J gave up 5 bases, with 20 bases separating them. The CDR3 consists of 15 residues. CDR3 amino acids: CASRSGWGPGNEQYF. In DNA, the CDR3 is TGTGCCAGCAGATCAGGTTGGGGGCCGGGAAACGAGCAGTACTTC.

This clonotype was picked up many times. The rearrangement uses TRBV20-1 and TRBJ1-5, with D possibly being TRBD1 (6 bases). Germline V gives CDR1 DFQATT, CDR2 SNEGSKA (reference sequence). The CDR3 length is 12 residues. Trimming pared 5 bases from V and 1 base from J, leaving 6 bases between. CDR3 loop: CSAGQSNQPQHF. DNA for the CDR3: TGCAGTGCTGGACAGAGCAATCAGCCCCAGCATTTT.

The chain couples TRBV19 to TRBJ1-2, with 8 bases identical to TRBD1. The V gene end was trimmed by 10 bases and the J gene end by 4 bases; junction bases not matched to a gene: 8. Per germline, CDR1 LNHDA and CDR2 SQIVND (reference sequence). The CDR3 is 13 amino acids. In nucleotides, the CDR3 is TGTGCCACCGGGACAGGCGTCGGCTATGGCTACACCTTC. This codes for CATGTGVGYGYTF. Full variable domain (outside the CDR3, taken from reference TRBV19 and TRBJ1-2): DGGITQSPKYLFRKEGQNVTLSCEQNLNHDAMYWYRQDPGQGLRLIYYSQIVNDFQKGDIAEGYSVSREKKESFPLTVTSAQKNPTAFYLCATGTGVGYGYTFGSGTRLTVV.

The J gene is TRBJ1-5, the V gene TRBV20-1, with D perhaps TRBD1 (5 bases). The CDR3 totals 13 residues. V dropped 6 bases and J dropped 1 base, with 10 bases sitting between them. Per the germline V gene, CDR1 is DFQATT and CDR2 is SNEGSKA (reference sequence). As DNA, the CDR3 is TGCAGTGCCCTGCGACAGAGCAATCAGCCCCAGCATTTT. It specifies CSALRQSNQPQHF.

This clonotype was counted between two and nine times. The V call is TRBV12-5, the J call TRBJ1-1, with no clear D. Looked up from germline, CDR1 is LGHNT and CDR2 is FRNRAP. The CDR3 loop spans 13 amino acids. V gave up 1 base and J gave up 4 bases, with 7 bases separating them. Here the CDR3 reads CASGLGRVTEAFF. As DNA, the CDR3 is TGTGCTAGTGGTTTGGGAAGGGTCACTGAAGCTTTCTTT.

This clonotype showed up many times. This chain uses TRBV7-2 with TRBJ1-1; D is uncertain. The germline V and J ends were trimmed by 2 bases and 2 bases, with 9 bases remaining between them. Germline values: CDR1 SGHTA, CDR2 FQGNSA. There are 14 residues in the CDR3. The CDR3 DNA sequence: TGTGCCAGCAGCTTAACTTTGGGAAACACTGAAGCTTTCTTT. Protein product: CASSLTLGNTEAFF. Supplemented by reference TRBV7-2 and TRBJ1-1, the full variable domain reads GAGVSQSPSNKVTEKGKDVELRCDPISGHTALYWYRQSLGQGLEFLIYFQGNSAPDKSGLPSDRFSAERTGGSVSTLTIQRTQQEDSAVYLCASSLTLGNTEAFFGQGTRLTVV.

This clonotype occurred a few times. The chain employs TRBV14 and TRBJ1-1, with D tentatively TRBD1 (5 bases). CDR1 is SGHDN, CDR2 FVKESK, per germline. The CDR3 runs to 15 residues. Trimming stripped 3 bases from V and 5 bases from J, with 16 bases between. The CDR3, as DNA: TGTGCCAGCAGCCAGTCGGGCGGCAGGGCGACTGAAGCTTTCTTT. It codes for CASSQSGGRATEAFF.

This clonotype turned up a few times. The gene calls are TRBV7-2 and TRBJ1-2; 8 nucleotides agree with TRBD1. The CDR3 runs to 14 residues. Unmatched junction bases numbered 8, after V lost 3 bases and J lost 8 bases. Germline V gene data show CDR1 as SGHTA and CDR2 as FQGNSA. The CDR3 DNA sequence: TGTGCCAGCAGCTTCAGCGGACAGGGAATAGGCTACACCTTC. The encoded protein is CASSFSGQGIGYTF.

This clonotype has more than one count but fewer than ten. V gene TRBV29-1 combines with J gene TRBJ1-5; TRBD1 might be the D (6 bases). CDR3 length: 15 amino acids. Trimming took 4 bases from V and 5 from J, leaving 18 bases between them. Germline CDR1 and CDR2: SQVTM and ANQGSEA. This chain's CDR3 is CSVAQGGRGDQPQHF. DNA for the CDR3: TGCAGCGTTGCCCAAGGAGGAAGGGGGGATCAGCCCCAGCATTTT.

In this sample, this clonotype turned up many times. The V call is TRBV10-3, the J call TRBJ1-2, with D possibly being TRBD1 (6 bases). Germline values: CDR1 ENHRY, CDR2 SYGVKD. With 5 bases removed from V and 3 bases from J, the gap between germline ends came to 10 bases. This CDR3 region has 13 residues. CDR3 nucleotide sequence: TGTGCCATCAGTCCGGGACAAGACTATGGCTACACCTTC. The encoded protein is CAISPGQDYGYTF.

This clonotype was observed a few times. This chain links TRBV4-1 with TRBJ2-5; no firm D call. The CDR3 spans 16 residues. The germline gives CDR1 MGHRA, CDR2 YSYEKL. Trimming took off 0 bases at V and 2 bases at J, with 13 bases between the two ends. The CDR3 loop reads CASSQEGKGLQETQYF. CDR3 DNA: TGCGCCAGCAGCCAAGAAGGAAAGGGATTACAAGAGACCCAGTACTTC.

V gene TRBV3-1 combines with J gene TRBJ2-7, with 8 bases matching TRBD2. The J segment lost 8 bases and the V segment lost 0 bases, leaving 21 bases of the junction unmatched. The CDR3 consists of 19 residues. Germline-derived CDR1 and CDR2 are LGHDT and YNNKEL (reference sequence). The CDR3 bases are TGTGCCAGCAGCCAAGAGGGCTTACGAAAGGGACTAGACGAGATTCAGCAGTACTTC. It yields the protein CASSQEGLRKGLDEIQQYF.